The present TCR beta chain was sequenced within a study of cytomegalovirus exposure and HLA in healthy donors. Those who donated were healthy bone marrow donors. The study ran its PCR with 60 Vbeta and 13 Jbeta primers. Using immunoSEQ multiplex PCR, the repertoire was profiled, and TCRdb retains in-frame clones only, with some absent. Of 100,000 to 150,000 clones listed, roughly 74% were seen once; the top ten hold roughly 7.3%. This clone is a singleton in its sample. Its antigen is unknown. Overall study results and limits: Most of the CMV-associated TCR beta chains (in a later analysis) appeared to be HLA-restricted. Earlier analysis yielded a pattern in which most TCR beta V segments were productive about 90% or about 30% of the time.

The TCR originated in a male donor in good health and CMV-seronegative. Sequencing input: PBMCs.

CDR3 sequence (DNA): TGTGCCAGCAGCTTAGAACAGGGAAAGAACACTGAAGCTTTCTTT. Amino acids: CASSLEQGKNTEAFF. The chain couples TRBV7-9 to TRBJ1-1; perhaps TRBD1 as D (6 bases). V was pared by 1 base and J by 1 base, with 10 bases between. The CDR3 totals 15 residues. The V gene's germline CDR1 is SEHNR and CDR2 FQNEAQ (reference sequence).